This TCR beta chain was found in a study of vaccination and CD4 T cells after COVID-19. The Oncomine TCR Beta short-read assay was applied to DNA of cultured CD4+ T cells. TCRdb re-called the PCR reads through MiXCR, storing one row per CDR3 protein. The table includes 20,000 to 25,000 distinct CDR3 sequences, roughly 71% detected once. Concerning this clonotype itself: What it recognizes is unknown.

Germline CDR1 reads DFQATT; CDR2 reads SNEGSKA (reference sequence). The CDR3 runs 12 residues. V lost 5 bases, J lost 14 bases, and 7 bases stayed unmatched. Noted treatment: 10-day PBMC culture with coronavirus spike peptide pools or control peptides (ViraFEST assay). The sequencing used CD4+ T cells from blood, cultured in vitro, collected after SARS-CoV-2 vaccination. The chain carries TRBV20-1 and TRBJ2-4; 12 nucleotides line up with TRBD1. This TCR was sampled from a human donor who received a COVID-19 vaccine. The CDR3 here is CSASMGQGAEYF. The CDR3 DNA reads as TGCAGTGCTTCTATGGGACAGGGGGCGGAGTACTTC.